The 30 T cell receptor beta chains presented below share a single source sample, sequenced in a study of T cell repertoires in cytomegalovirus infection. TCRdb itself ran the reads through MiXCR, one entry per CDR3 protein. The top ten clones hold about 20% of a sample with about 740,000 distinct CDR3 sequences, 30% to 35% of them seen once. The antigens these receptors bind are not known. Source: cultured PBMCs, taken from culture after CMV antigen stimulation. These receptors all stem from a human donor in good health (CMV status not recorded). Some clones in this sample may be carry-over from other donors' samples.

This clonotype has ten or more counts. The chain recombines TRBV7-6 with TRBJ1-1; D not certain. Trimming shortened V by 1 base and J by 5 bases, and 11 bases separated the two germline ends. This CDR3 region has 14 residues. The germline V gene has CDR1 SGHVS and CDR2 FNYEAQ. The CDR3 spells CASSLDEGRTEAFF. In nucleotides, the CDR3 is TGTGCCAGCAGCTTAGATGAGGGCCGGACTGAAGCTTTCTTT.

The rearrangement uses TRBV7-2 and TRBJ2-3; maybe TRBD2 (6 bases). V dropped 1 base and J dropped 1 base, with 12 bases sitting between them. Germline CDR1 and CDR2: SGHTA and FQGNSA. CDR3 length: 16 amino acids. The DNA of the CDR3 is TGTGCCAGCAGCTTAGGGAGGGCGCGGGGCACAGATACGCAGTATTTT. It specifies CASSLGRARGTDTQYF.

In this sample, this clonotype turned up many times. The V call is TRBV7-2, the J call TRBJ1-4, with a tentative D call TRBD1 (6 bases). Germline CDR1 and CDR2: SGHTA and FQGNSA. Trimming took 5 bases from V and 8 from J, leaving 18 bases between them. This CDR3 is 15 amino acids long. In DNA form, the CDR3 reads TGTGCCAGCAGCCCCGGAAACAGGGTTTCCGAAAAACTGTTTTTT. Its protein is CASSPGNRVSEKLFF.

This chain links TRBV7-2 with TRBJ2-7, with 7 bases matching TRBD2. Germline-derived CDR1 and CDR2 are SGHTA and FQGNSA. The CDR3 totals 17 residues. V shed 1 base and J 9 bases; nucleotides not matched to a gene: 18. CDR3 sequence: CASSLGPASGGPGGQYF. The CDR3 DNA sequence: TGTGCCAGCAGCTTAGGTCCGGCTAGCGGAGGACCAGGCGGGCAGTACTTC.

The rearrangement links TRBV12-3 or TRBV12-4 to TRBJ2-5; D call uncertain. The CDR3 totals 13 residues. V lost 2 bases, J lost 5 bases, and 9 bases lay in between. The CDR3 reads CASSLRQAETQYF. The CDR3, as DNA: TGTGCCAGCAGTTTAAGGCAGGCTGAGACCCAGTACTTC.

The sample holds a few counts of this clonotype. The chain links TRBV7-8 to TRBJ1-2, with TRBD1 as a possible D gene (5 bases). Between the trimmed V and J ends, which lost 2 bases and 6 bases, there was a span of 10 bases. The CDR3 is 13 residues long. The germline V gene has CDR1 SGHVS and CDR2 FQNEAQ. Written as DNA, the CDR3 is TGTGCCAGCAGCTTATCGCAGGGAGATGGCTACACCTTC. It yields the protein CASSLSQGDGYTF.

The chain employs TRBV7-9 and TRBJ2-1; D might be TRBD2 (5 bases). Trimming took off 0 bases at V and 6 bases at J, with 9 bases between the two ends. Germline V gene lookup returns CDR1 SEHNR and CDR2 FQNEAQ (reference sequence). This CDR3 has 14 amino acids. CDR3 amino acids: CASSLAGLGNEQFF. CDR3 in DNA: TGTGCCAGCAGCTTAGCCGGACTGGGCAATGAGCAGTTCTTC.

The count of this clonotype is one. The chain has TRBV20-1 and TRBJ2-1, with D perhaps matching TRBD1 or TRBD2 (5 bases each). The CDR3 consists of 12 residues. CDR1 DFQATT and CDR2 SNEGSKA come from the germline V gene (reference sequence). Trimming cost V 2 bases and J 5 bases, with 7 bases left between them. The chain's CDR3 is CSARRDHNEQFF. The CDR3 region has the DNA TGCAGTGCTAGAAGGGACCACAATGAGCAGTTCTTC.

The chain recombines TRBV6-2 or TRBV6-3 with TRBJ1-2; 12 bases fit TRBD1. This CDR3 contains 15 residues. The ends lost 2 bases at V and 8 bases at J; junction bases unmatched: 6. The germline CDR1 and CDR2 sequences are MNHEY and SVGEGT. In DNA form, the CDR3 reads TGTGCCAGCAGTTACGCGGGACAGGGGGCGGGAGGCTACACCTTC. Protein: CASSYAGQGAGGYTF.

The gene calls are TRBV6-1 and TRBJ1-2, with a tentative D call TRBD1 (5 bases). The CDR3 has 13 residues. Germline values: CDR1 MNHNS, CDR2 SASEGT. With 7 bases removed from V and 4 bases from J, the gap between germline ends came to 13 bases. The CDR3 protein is CASMTRGTYGYTF. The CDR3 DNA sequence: TGTGCCAGCATGACAAGGGGAACCTATGGCTACACCTTC.

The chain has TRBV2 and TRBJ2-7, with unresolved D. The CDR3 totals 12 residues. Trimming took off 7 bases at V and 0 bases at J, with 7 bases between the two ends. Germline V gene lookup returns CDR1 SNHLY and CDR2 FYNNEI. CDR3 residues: CASTDDSYEQYF. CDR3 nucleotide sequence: TGTGCCAGCACGGACGACTCCTACGAGCAGTACTTC.

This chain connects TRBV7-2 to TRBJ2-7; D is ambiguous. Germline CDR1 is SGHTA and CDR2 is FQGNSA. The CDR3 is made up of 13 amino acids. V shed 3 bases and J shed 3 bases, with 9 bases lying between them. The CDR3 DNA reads TGTGCCAGCAGCTTTGGAGACCTCTACGAGCAGTACTTC. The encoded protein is CASSFGDLYEQYF.

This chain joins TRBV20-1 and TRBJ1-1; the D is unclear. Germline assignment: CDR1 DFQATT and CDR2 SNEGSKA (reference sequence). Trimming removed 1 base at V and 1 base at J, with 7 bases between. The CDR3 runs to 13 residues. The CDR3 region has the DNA TGCAGTGCTAGAGGACCACCGAACACTGAAGCTTTCTTT. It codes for CSARGPPNTEAFF.

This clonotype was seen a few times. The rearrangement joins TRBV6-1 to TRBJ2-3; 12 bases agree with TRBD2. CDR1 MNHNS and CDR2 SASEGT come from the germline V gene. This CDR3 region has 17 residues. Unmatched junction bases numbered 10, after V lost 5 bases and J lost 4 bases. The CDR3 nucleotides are TGTGCCAGCAGTTTTCGACTAGCGGGAGTGATCGCAGATACGCAGTATTTT. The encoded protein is CASSFRLAGVIADTQYF.

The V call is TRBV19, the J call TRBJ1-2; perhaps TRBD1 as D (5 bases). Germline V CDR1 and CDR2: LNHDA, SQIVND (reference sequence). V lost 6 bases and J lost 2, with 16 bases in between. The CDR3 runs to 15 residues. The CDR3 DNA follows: TGTGCCAGTAGCCGCAGGCGGGACGGCAACTATGGCTACACCTTC. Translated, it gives CASSRRRDGNYGYTF.

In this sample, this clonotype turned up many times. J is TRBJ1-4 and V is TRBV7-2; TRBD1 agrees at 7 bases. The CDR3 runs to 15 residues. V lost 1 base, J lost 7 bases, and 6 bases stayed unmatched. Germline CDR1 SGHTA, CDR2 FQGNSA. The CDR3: CASSLDRGSIEKLFF. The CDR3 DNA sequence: TGTGCCAGCAGCTTAGACAGGGGAAGTATTGAAAAACTGTTTTTT.

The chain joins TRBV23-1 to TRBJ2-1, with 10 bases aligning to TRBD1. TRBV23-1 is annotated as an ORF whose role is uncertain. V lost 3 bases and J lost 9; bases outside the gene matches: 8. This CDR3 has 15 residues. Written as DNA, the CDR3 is TGCGCCAGCAGTCATAGGGGACAGGGGTTGGGTGAGCAGTTCTTC. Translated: CASSHRGQGLGEQFF.

CDR3 coding DNA: TGTGCCAGCAGCCCTATGACAGGGGGCTTCACAGATACGCAGTATTTT. Residues: CASSPMTGGFTDTQYF. The rearrangement joins TRBV5-6 to TRBJ2-3; TRBD1 matches at 10 bases. This CDR3 region has 16 residues. Per the germline V gene, CDR1 is SGHDT and CDR2 is YYEEEE. V shed 4 bases and J 2 bases; nucleotides not matched to a gene: 7.

In DNA form, the CDR3 reads TGTGCCAGCAGGTTAAACTCTGGGGCCAACGTCCTGACTTTC. It codes for CASRLNSGANVLTF. This chain connects TRBV5-3 to TRBJ2-6, with D unclear. TRBV5-3 is designated an ORF whose function remains uncertain. The CDR3 loop spans 14 amino acids. Trimming removed 8 bases at V and 0 bases at J, with 9 bases between.

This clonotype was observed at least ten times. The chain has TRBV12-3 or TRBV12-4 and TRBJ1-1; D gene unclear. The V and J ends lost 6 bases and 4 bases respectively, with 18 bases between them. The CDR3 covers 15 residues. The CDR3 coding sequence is TGTGCCAGCAGCTCGGTAGCCATGATGACCACTGAAGCTTTCTTT. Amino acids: CASSSVAMMTTEAFF.

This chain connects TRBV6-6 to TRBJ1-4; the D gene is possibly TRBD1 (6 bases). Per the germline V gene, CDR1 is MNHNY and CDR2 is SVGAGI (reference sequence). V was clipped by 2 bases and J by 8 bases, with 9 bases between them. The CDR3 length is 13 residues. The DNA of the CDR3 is TGTGCCAGCAGTTACCGGACAGACGAAAAACTGTTTTTT. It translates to CASSYRTDEKLFF.

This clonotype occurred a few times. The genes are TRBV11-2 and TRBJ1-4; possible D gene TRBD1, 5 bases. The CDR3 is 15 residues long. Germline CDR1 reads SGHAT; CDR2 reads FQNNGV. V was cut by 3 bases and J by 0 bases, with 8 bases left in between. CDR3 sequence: CASSFDSSTNEKLFF. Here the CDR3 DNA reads TGTGCCAGCAGCTTCGACAGCTCAACTAATGAAAAACTGTTTTTT.

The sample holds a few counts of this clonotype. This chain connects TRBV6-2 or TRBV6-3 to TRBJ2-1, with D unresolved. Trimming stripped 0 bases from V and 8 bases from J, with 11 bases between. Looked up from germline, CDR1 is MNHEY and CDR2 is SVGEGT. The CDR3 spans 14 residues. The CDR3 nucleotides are TGTGCCAGCAGTTACTCGAGTAGGCGCGATGAGCAGTTCTTC. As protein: CASSYSSRRDEQFF.

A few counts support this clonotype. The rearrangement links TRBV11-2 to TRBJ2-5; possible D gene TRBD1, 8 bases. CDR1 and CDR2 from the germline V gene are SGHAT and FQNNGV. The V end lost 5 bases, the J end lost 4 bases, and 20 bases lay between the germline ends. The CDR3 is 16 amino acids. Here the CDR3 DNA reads TGTGCCAGCAGCAAGACTCGGACAGGGAGGGGAGAGACCCAGTACTTC. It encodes CASSKTRTGRGETQYF.

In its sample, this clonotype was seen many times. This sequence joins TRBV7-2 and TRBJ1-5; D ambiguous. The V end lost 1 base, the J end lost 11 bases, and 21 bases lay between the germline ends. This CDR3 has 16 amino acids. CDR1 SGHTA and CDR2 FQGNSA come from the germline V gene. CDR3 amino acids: CASSLDLTGPQRAQHF. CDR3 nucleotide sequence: TGTGCCAGCAGCTTAGACCTGACCGGCCCCCAACGAGCCCAGCATTTT.

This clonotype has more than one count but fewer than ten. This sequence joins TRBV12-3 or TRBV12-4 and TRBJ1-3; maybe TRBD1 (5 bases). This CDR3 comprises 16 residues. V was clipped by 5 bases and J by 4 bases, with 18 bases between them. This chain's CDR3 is CASSPGSGPKGNTIYF. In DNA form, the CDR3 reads TGTGCCAGCAGTCCTGGTTCGGGGCCGAAGGGAAACACCATATATTTT.

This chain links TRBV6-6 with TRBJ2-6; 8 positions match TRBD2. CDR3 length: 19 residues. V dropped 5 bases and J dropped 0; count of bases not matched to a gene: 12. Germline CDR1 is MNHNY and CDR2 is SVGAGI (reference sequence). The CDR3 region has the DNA TGTGCCAGCAGTGACCCTTTCCTAGCGGGCGGCTCTGGGGCCAACGTCCTGACTTTC. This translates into CASSDPFLAGGSGANVLTF.

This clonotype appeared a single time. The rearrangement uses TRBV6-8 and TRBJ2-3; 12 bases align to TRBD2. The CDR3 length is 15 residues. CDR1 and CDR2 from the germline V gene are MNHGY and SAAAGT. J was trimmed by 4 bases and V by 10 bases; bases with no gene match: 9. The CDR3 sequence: CATPGLAGLPDTQYF. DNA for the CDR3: TGTGCCACCCCCGGACTAGCGGGATTGCCAGATACGCAGTATTTT.

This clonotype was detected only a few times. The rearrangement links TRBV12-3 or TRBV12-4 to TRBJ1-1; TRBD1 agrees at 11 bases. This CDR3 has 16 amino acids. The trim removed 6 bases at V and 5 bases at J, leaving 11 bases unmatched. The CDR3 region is CASRQTGTGGTTEAFF. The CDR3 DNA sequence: TGTGCCAGCAGGCAGACCGGGACAGGGGGGACGACTGAAGCTTTCTTT.

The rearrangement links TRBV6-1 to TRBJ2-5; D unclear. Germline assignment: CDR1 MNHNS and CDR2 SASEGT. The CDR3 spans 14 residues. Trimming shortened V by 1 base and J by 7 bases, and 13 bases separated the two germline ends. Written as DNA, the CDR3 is TGTGCCAGCAGTGAAGATCCGAACGCTTCGACCCAGTACTTC. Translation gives CASSEDPNASTQYF.